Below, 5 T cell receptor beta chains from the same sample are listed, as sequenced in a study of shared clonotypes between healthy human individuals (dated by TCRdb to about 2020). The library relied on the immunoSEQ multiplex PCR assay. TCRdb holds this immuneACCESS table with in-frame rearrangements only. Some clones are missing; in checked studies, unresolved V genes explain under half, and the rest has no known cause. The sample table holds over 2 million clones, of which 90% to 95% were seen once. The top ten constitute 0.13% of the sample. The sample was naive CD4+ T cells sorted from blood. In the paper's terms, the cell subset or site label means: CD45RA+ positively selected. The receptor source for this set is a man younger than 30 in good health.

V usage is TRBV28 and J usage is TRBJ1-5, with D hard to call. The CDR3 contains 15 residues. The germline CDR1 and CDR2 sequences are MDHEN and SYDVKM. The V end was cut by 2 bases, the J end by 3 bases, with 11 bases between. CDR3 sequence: CASSLRQVFNQPQHF. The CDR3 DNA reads TGTGCCAGCAGTTTAAGGCAGGTCTTCAATCAGCCCCAGCATTTT.

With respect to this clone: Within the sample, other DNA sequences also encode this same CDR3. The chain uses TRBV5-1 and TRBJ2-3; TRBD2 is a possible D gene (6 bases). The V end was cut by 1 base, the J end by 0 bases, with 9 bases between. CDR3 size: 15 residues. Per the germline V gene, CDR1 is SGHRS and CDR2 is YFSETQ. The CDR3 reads CASSLQGGSTDTQYF. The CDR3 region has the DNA TGCGCCAGCAGCTTGCAGGGAGGAAGCACAGATACGCAGTATTTT.

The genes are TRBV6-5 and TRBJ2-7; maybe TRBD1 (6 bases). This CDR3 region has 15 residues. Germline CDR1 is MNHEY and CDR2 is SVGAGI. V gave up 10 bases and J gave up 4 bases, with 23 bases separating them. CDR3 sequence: CATSNTGRQNYEQYF. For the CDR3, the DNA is TGTGCCACCTCTAACACAGGGCGGCAGAATTACGAGCAGTACTTC.

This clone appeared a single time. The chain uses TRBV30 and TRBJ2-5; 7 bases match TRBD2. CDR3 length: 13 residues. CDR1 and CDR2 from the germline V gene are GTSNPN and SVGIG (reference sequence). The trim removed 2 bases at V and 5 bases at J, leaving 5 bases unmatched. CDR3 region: CAWSTTSRETQYF. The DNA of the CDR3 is TGTGCCTGGAGTACGACTAGCCGGGAGACCCAGTACTTC.

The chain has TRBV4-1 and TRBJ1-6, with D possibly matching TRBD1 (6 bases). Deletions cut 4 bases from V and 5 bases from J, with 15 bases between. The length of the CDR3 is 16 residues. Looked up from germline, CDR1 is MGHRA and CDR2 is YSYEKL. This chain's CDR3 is CASSLMSGDNNSPLHF. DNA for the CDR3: TGCGCCAGCAGCCTCATGTCAGGGGACAATAATTCACCCCTCCACTTT.